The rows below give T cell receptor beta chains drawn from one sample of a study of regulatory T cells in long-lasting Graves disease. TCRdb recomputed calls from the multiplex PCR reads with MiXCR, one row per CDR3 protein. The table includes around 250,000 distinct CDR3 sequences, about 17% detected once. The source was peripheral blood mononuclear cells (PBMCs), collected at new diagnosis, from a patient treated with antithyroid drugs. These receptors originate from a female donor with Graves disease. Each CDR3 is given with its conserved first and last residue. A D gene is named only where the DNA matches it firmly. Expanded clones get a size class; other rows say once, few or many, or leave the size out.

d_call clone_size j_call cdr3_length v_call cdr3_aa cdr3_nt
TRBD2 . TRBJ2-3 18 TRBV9 CASSVEGTSGSLVDTQYF TGTGCCAGCAGCGTAGAGGGGACTAGCGGGAGTTTGGTAGATACGCAGTATTTT
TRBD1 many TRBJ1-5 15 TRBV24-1 CATSDSGQGHQPQHF TGTGCCACCAGTGATTCCGGACAGGGCCATCAGCCCCAGCATTTT
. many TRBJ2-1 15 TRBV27 CASSFDRPIYNEQFF TGTGCCAGCAGTTTTGACAGGCCAATTTACAATGAGCAGTTCTTC
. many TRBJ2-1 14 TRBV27 CASSLTGSLNEQFF TGTGCCAGCAGCTTAACAGGGAGTCTCAATGAGCAGTTCTTC
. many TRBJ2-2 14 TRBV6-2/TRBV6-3 CASSLAGYTGELFF TGTGCCAGCAGTCTCGCAGGCTACACCGGGGAGCTGTTTTTT
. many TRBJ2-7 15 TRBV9 CASSVGSRSSYEQYF TGTGCCAGCAGCGTAGGGAGTCGAAGCTCCTACGAGCAGTACTTC
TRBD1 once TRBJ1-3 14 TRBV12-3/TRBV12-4 CAISRQGAGDTIYF TGTGCCATCAGCCGACAGGGGGCCGGGGACACCATATATTTT
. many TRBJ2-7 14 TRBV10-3 CATHGKGEVYEQYF TGTGCCACTCACGGGAAGGGCGAGGTCTACGAGCAGTACTTC
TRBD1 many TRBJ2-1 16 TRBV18 CASSPRQGSAYNEQFF TGTGCCAGCTCACCACGACAGGGGTCCGCCTACAATGAGCAGTTCTTC
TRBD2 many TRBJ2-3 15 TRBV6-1 CASIMTSGRVDTQYF TGTGCCAGCATTATGACTAGCGGGAGGGTGGATACGCAGTATTTT
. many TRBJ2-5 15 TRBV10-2 CASSEGLPIQETQYF TGCGCCAGCAGTGAAGGTCTACCGATTCAAGAGACCCAGTACTTC
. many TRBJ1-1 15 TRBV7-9 CASSLAGGVDTEAFF TGTGCCAGCAGCTTAGCTGGAGGGGTGGACACTGAAGCTTTCTTT
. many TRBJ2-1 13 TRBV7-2 CASSFSFRDEQFF TGTGCCAGCAGCTTTAGCTTCAGGGATGAGCAGTTCTTC
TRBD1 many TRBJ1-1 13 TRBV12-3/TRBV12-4 CASSFDRGVEAFF TGTGCCAGCAGTTTTGACAGGGGAGTGGAAGCTTTCTTT
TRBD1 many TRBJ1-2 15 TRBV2 CASSATGGASYGYTF TGTGCCAGCAGCGCAACAGGGGGCGCGAGCTATGGCTACACCTTC
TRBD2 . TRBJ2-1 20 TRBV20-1 CSAIGYRTSGGPSSYNEQFF TGCAGTGCTATCGGCTATAGGACTAGCGGGGGGCCCAGCTCCTACAATGAGCAGTTCTTC
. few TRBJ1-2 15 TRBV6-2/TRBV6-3 CASSVDRHLRTGYTF TGTGCCAGCAGTGTCGACAGGCACCTTCGGACTGGCTACACCTTC
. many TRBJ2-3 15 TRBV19 CASSLGLGSTDTQYF TGTGCCAGTAGTCTGGGGTTAGGGAGCACAGATACGCAGTATTTT
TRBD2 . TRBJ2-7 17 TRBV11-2 CASSSPGLAGRTYEQYF TGTGCCAGCAGCTCGCCGGGACTAGCGGGCCGTACCTACGAGCAGTACTTC
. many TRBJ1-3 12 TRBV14 CASSQDWNTIYF TGTGCCAGCAGCCAAGATTGGAACACCATATATTTT
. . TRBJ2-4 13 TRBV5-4 CASSLMGENIQYF TGTGCCAGCAGCTTGATGGGGGAAAACATTCAGTACTTC
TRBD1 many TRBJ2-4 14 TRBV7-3 CASSPQGQQNIQYF TGTGCCAGCAGCCCACAGGGACAGCAAAACATTCAGTACTTC
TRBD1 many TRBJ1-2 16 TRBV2 CASSGQGAHSDYGYTF TGTGCCAGCAGTGGACAGGGGGCCCATAGTGACTATGGCTACACCTTC
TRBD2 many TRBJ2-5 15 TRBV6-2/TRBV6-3 CASRPTGTSEETQYF TGTGCCAGCAGACCGACCGGGACTAGTGAAGAGACCCAGTACTTC
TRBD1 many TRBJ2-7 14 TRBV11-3 CASRRRDSHYEQYF TGTGCCAGCAGACGCCGGGACAGCCACTACGAGCAGTACTTC
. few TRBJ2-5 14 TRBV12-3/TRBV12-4 CASSPSQKQETQYF TGTGCCAGCAGTCCTAGCCAGAAGCAAGAGACCCAGTACTTC
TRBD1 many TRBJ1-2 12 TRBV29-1 CSADRTGVGYTF TGCAGCGCCGACCGGACAGGGGTAGGCTACACCTTC
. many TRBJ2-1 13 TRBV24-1 CATSDPLMNEQSF TGTGCCACCAGTGACCCGCTAATGAATGAGCAGTCCTTC
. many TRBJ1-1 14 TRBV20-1 CSAHKWSMNTEAFF TGCAGTGCACACAAATGGAGCATGAACACTGAAGCTTTCTTT
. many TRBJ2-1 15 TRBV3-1 CASSPVMRGGNEQFF TGTGCCAGCAGCCCCGTCATGAGGGGCGGCAATGAGCAGTTCTTC
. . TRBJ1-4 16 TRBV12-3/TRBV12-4 CASSLRLSSRREKLFF TGTGCCAGCAGTTTGCGACTGTCTTCAAGACGGGAAAAACTGTTTTTT
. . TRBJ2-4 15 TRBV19 CASSLVFLAKNIQYF TGTGCCAGTAGTTTAGTCTTTTTAGCCAAAAACATTCAGTACTTC
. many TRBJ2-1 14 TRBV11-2 CASSHDREGNEQFF TGTGCCAGCAGTCATGACAGGGAGGGCAATGAGCAGTTCTTC
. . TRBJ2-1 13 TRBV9 CASSPRGGSGQFF TGTGCCAGCAGCCCCCGAGGGGGGAGCGGGCAGTTCTTC
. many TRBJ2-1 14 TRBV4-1 CASSQDLLGGEQFF TGCGCCAGCAGCCAAGATCTTCTGGGCGGGGAGCAGTTCTTC